This T cell receptor beta chain was profiled in a study of blood T cell repertoires in COVID-19. Study-level background: T cells, B-cell-depleted T cells, or PBMCs provided the cDNA or gDNA that served as material.

The CDR3 spans 17 residues. The V gene's germline CDR1 is SGHRS and CDR2 YFSETQ. Trimming stripped 4 bases from V and 0 bases from J, with 17 bases between. Clones were sequenced by immunoSEQ multiplex PCR, and TCRdb holds only the in-frame ones, with some missing. The data contain approximately 250,000 clones, around 86% of them singletons. This clone was recorded once. The genes are TRBV5-1 and TRBJ1-3; no definite D call. The sample consisted of peripheral blood. The clonotype originates from a man between 25 and 39 years old who had recovered from COVID-19. The CDR3 spells CASSPELHSGSGNTIYF. The CDR3 DNA follows: TGCGCCAGCAGCCCCGAGTTACACTCAGGCTCTGGAAACACCATATATTTT.